The T cell receptor (beta chain) described here comes from a study of blood T cells in healthy people across ages. Across the study: Capturing about one barcoded beta molecule per two T cells was achieved by template switching. Broader study findings: Across the age range, TCR beta diversity per million T cells fell in a roughly linear way. Nothing was known about donor CMV status, and this possibly confounded expanded clonotype changes.

Healthy Russian Caucasian donors spanned ages roughly 6 to 100 years. Combining a sample-barcoded 5' primer with a J-beta primer mix, a second PCR ran for roughly 7 to 12 cycles. TCRdb re-called the 5' RACE reads through MiXCR, storing one row per CDR3 protein. This sample has 1.5 million to 2 million distinct CDR3 sequences; around half occur once, and the top ten carry approximately 2.1%. This clonotype was seen only a few times. Its antigen remains unidentified. The clonotype was recovered from a woman in her 40s in good health. Source material: blood.

The CDR3 protein is CATSRLAGAYNEQFF. CDR3 sequence (DNA): TGTGCCACCAGCAGACTAGCGGGGGCCTACAATGAGCAGTTCTTC. The chain joins TRBV15 to TRBJ2-1; 10 nucleotides line up with TRBD2. Germline values: CDR1 LNHNV, CDR2 YYDKDF (reference sequence). The CDR3 has 15 amino acids. Trimming removed 2 bases from V and 2 bases from J; junction bases left unmatched: 0.